The clone carrying this T cell receptor beta chain showed up just once. In the source study's methods: Scientists estimated how many nucleated cells there were by amplifying reference gene primers. Measured with immunoSEQ multiplex PCR; TCRdb has only the in-frame clones, and not every one. V and J calls and clone size are those listed in that table; D and trimming were worked out from the DNA. The data show under 300,000 clones, about 83% seen once. The data are from a study of blood T cell repertoires in COVID-19. Study in general: The United States, Italy and Spain were the sources of the acute and convalescent COVID-19 samples. T cells, B-cell-depleted T cells, or PBMCs provided the cDNA or gDNA that served as material.

Per the germline V gene, CDR1 is LNHDA and CDR2 is SQIVND (reference sequence). The CDR3 spans 15 residues. The V gene lost 5 bases and the J gene lost 2 bases, with 15 bases spanning the gap. The J gene is TRBJ1-1, the V gene TRBV19; no clear D. Sequencing was carried out using peripheral blood. The source of this sequence is a man older than 75 with acute or convalescent COVID-19. For the CDR3, the DNA is TGTGCCAGTAGTCCGGTTAGGGAGAAAAACACTGAAGCTTTCTTT. Translation gives CASSPVREKNTEAFF. The variable domain in full, completed from reference TRBV19 and TRBJ1-1, reads DGGITQSPKYLFRKEGQNVTLSCEQNLNHDAMYWYRQDPGQGLRLIYYSQIVNDFQKGDIAEGYSVSREKKESFPLTVTSAQKNPTAFYLCASSPVREKNTEAFFGQGTRLTVV.